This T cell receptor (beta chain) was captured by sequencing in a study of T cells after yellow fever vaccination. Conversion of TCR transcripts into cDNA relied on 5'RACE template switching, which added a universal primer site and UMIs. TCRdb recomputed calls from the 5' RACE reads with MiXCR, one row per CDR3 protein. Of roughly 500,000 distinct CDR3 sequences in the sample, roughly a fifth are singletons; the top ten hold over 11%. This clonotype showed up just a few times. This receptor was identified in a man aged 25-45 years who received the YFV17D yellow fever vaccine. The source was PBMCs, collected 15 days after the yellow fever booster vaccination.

The CDR3 DNA reads as TGTGCCAGCAGTGGACAGGGGCGAGAGACCCAGTACTTC. Protein sequence: CASSGQGRETQYF. This chain links TRBV2 with TRBJ2-5; 8 bases agree with TRBD1. The ends lost 4 bases at V and 4 bases at J; junction bases unmatched: 2. The CDR3 is made up of 13 amino acids. In germline, CDR1 is SNHLY, CDR2 FYNNEI.